The clone carrying this T cell receptor (beta chain) appeared a few times. This specimen belongs to a study of T cells in Graves' hyperthyroidism and ophthalmopathy. TCR beta CDR3 sequences were amplified from RNA transcripts. TCR CDR3 regions were first amplified by RT-PCR with HTBI primers. TCRdb called the multiplex PCR reads again in MiXCR, with one record for every CDR3 protein. The sample lists nearly 600,000 distinct CDR3 sequences, more than 13% occurring once. V was cut by 1 base and J by 0 bases, with 8 bases left in between. There are 15 residues in the CDR3. Germline CDR1 is SEHNR and CDR2 is FQNEAQ (reference sequence).

The chain is built from TRBV7-9 and TRBJ2-3; a weak D match, TRBD2 (5 bases). The sequenced material came from blood. This TCR came from a woman under 30 with Graves' ophthalmopathy. The CDR3 region has the DNA TGTGCCAGCAGCTTAGTAGCGTTGAGCACAGATACGCAGTATTTT. It yields the protein CASSLVALSTDTQYF.